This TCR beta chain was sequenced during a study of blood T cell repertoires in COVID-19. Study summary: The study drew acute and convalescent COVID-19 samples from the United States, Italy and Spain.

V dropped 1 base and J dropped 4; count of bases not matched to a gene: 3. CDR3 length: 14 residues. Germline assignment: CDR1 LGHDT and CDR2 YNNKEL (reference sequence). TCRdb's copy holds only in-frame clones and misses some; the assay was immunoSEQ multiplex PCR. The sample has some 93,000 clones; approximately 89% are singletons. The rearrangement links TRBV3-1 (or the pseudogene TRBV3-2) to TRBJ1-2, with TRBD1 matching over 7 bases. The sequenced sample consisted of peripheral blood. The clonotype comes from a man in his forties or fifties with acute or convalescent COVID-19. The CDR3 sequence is CASSQAGGVYGYTF. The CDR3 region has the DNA TGTGCCAGCAGCCAAGCAGGGGGTGTCTATGGCTACACCTTC.